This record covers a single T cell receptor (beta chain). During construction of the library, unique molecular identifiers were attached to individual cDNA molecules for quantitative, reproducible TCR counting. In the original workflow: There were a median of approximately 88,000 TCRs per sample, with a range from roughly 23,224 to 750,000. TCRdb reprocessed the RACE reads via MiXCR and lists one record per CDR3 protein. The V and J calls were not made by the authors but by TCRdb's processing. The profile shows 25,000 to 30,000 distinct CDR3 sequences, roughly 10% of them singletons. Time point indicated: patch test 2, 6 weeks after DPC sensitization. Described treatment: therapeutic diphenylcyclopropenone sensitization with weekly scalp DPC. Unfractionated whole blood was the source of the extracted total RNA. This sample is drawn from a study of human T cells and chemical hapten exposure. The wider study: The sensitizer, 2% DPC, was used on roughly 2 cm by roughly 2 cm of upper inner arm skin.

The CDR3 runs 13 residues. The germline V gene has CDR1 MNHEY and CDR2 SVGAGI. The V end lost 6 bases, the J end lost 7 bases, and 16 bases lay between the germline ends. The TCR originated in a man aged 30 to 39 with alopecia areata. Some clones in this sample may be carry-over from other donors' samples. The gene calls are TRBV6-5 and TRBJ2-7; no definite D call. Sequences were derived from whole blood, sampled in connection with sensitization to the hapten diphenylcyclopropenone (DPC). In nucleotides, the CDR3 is TGTGCCAGCAGCCCGGAAGGCAGAAGGGAGCAGTACTTC. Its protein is CASSPEGRREQYF.